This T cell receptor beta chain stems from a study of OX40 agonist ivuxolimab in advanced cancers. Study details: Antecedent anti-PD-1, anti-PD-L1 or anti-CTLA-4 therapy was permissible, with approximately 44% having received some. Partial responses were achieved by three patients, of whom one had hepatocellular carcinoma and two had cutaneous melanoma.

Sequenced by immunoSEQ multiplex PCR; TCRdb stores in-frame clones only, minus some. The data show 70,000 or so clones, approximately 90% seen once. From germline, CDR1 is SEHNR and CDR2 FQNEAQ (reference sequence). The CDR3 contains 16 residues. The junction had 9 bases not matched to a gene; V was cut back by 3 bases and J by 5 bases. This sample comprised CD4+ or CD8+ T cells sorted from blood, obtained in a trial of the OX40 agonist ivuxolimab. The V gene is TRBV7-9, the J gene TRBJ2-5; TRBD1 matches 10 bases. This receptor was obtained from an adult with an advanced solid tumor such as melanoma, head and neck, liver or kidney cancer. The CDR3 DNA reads TGTGCCAGCAGCTTTAGCCGGACAGGGGGAGCGGAGACCCAGTACTTC. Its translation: CASSFSRTGGAETQYF.